This T cell receptor beta chain appears in the sequencing data of a study of T-cell reconstitution after alpha-beta-depleted transplantation in children. With 2 bases removed from V and 6 bases from J, the gap between germline ends came to 8 bases. This CDR3 has 14 residues. Library preparation (for TCRbeta) was performed with unique molecular identifiers. TCRdb analysed the PCR reads with MiXCR anew, one entry per CDR3 protein. The data contain approximately 340,000 distinct CDR3 sequences, about a tenth of them singletons. This clonotype was seen a handful of times. Specimen: PBMCs from the stem cell graft donor, collected from the stem cell graft. The chain employs TRBV12-3 or TRBV12-4 and TRBJ1-6, with a tentative D call TRBD1 (5 bases). The receptor was isolated from a human donor who donated a stem cell graft to a child with acute lymphoblastic leukemia. The CDR3 DNA is TGTGCCAGCAGTTTAATGGGGGGTAATTCACCCCTCCACTTT. This codes for CASSLMGGNSPLHF.